These T cell receptor beta chains were read from a single sample in a study of cytomegalovirus exposure and HLA in healthy donors. The protocol was immunoSEQ multiplex PCR, while the TCRdb copy is restricted to in-frame clones and leaves out a portion. The table lists some 100,000 clones, 75% to 85% of them singletons. Sequenced input: PBMCs. The receptor source for this set is a male donor in good health and CMV-seropositive. The CDR3 runs from the conserved cysteine through the conserved F or W. A D gene is named only where the DNA matches it firmly. Size is stated for part of the rows, as once, few or many counts, or as a class when the clone is expanded.

D gene: TRBD1; V gene: TRBV5-4; clone size: .; CDR3 length: 14; J gene: TRBJ2-2; CDR3 DNA: TGTGCCAGCCTGAGGGACAGGAACACCGGGGAGCTGTTTTTT; CDR3 protein: CASLRDRNTGELFF
D gene: TRBD2; V gene: TRBV7-9; clone size: .; CDR3 length: 16; J gene: TRBJ2-5; CDR3 DNA: TGTGCCAGCAGCCCATCCCCAATGTGGGAGGGAGAGACCCAGTACTTC; CDR3 protein: CASSPSPMWEGETQYF
D gene: .; V gene: TRBV6-1; clone size: once; CDR3 length: 14; J gene: TRBJ2-2; CDR3 DNA: TGTGCCAGCAGTCTGGGACTGATCACCGGGGAGCTGTTTTTT; CDR3 protein: CASSLGLITGELFF
D gene: .; V gene: TRBV25-1; clone size: .; CDR3 length: 17; J gene: TRBJ1-2; CDR3 DNA: TGTGCCAGCAGTGAACGCCAGGGAAAATCGGCTAACTATGGCTACACCTTC; CDR3 protein: CASSERQGKSANYGYTF
D gene: TRBD1; V gene: TRBV30; clone size: .; CDR3 length: 12; J gene: TRBJ2-7; CDR3 DNA: TGTGCCTGGAGCGGACAGGGCTACGAGCAGTACTTC; CDR3 protein: CAWSGQGYEQYF
D gene: .; V gene: TRBV9; clone size: .; CDR3 length: 15; J gene: TRBJ2-6; CDR3 DNA: TGTGCCAGCACCATACAGGACTCTGGGGCCAACGTCCTGACTTTC; CDR3 protein: CASTIQDSGANVLTF
D gene: TRBD1; V gene: TRBV5-4; clone size: .; CDR3 length: 16; J gene: TRBJ2-1; CDR3 DNA: TGTGCCAGCAGCTTGGGGGGGACAGCATCCTACAATGAGCAGTTCTTC; CDR3 protein: CASSLGGTASYNEQFF
D gene: TRBD2; V gene: TRBV4-2; clone size: .; CDR3 length: 15; J gene: TRBJ2-2; CDR3 DNA: TGTGCCAGCAGCCAAGGTGGGACTAGAGGTGGGGAGCTGTTTTTT; CDR3 protein: CASSQGGTRGGELFF
D gene: TRBD1; V gene: TRBV7-9; clone size: .; CDR3 length: 16; J gene: TRBJ1-1; CDR3 DNA: TGTGCCAGCAGCGCAGGGACAGCTGAATTGAACACTGAAGCTTTCTTT; CDR3 protein: CASSAGTAELNTEAFF
D gene: TRBD1; V gene: TRBV2; clone size: .; CDR3 length: 14; J gene: TRBJ1-1; CDR3 DNA: TGTGCCAGCAGTGAAAAGGGACAGGGTTCTGAAGCTTTCTTT; CDR3 protein: CASSEKGQGSEAFF
D gene: .; V gene: TRBV4-1; clone size: few; CDR3 length: 15; J gene: TRBJ1-5; CDR3 DNA: TGCGCCAGCAGCCAAGAACGGGGAGGCAATCAGCCCCAGCATTTT; CDR3 protein: CASSQERGGNQPQHF
D gene: .; V gene: TRBV27; clone size: once; CDR3 length: 14; J gene: TRBJ1-5; CDR3 DNA: TGTGCCAGCAGTTACAGGGAGAGTAATCAGCCCCAGCATTTT; CDR3 protein: CASSYRESNQPQHF
D gene: .; V gene: TRBV30; clone size: .; CDR3 length: 14; J gene: TRBJ1-5; CDR3 DNA: TGTGCCTGGAGTTCAGGCAACAGCAATCAGCCCCAGCATTTT; CDR3 protein: CAWSSGNSNQPQHF
D gene: .; V gene: TRBV7-2; clone size: once; CDR3 length: 15; J gene: TRBJ1-1; CDR3 DNA: TGTGCCAGCAGCTTAATGTCGGGTCGGAACACTGAAGCTTTCTTT; CDR3 protein: CASSLMSGRNTEAFF
D gene: .; V gene: TRBV6-6; clone size: few; CDR3 length: 14; J gene: TRBJ2-1; CDR3 DNA: TGTGCCAGCAGTTATGTGGGGGGTTACAATGAGCAGTTCTTC; CDR3 protein: CASSYVGGYNEQFF
D gene: TRBD1; V gene: TRBV6-1; clone size: .; CDR3 length: 16; J gene: TRBJ2-2; CDR3 DNA: TGTGCCAGCAGAGAAACCGGGACAGGGGCCACCGGGGAGCTGTTTTTT; CDR3 protein: CASRETGTGATGELFF
D gene: TRBD1; V gene: TRBV29-1; clone size: .; CDR3 length: 14; J gene: TRBJ1-2; CDR3 DNA: TGCAGCGCGGAAGTCTCTGGACAGGGTATCGGCTACACCTTC; CDR3 protein: CSAEVSGQGIGYTF
D gene: TRBD1; V gene: TRBV30; clone size: .; CDR3 length: 15; J gene: TRBJ1-5; CDR3 DNA: TGTGCCTGGAGTTCGACAGGGAATAGCAATCAGCCCCAGCATTTC; CDR3 protein: CAWSSTGNSNQPQHF
D gene: .; V gene: TRBV30; clone size: .; CDR3 length: 13; J gene: TRBJ1-4; CDR3 DNA: TGTGCCACGAGGACCCTCGGGGGTGAAAAACTGTTTTTT; CDR3 protein: CATRTLGGEKLFF
D gene: .; V gene: TRBV10-3; clone size: .; CDR3 length: 13; J gene: TRBJ1-2; CDR3 DNA: TGTGCCATCAGTGGCCAGGGGAACTATGGCTACACCTTC; CDR3 protein: CAISGQGNYGYTF
D gene: .; V gene: TRBV5-1; clone size: .; CDR3 length: 15; J gene: TRBJ1-6; CDR3 DNA: TGCGCCAGCAGCCACCGACAGGACGGTGCATCACCCCTCCACTTT; CDR3 protein: CASSHRQDGASPLHF
D gene: TRBD2; V gene: TRBV9; clone size: .; CDR3 length: 14; J gene: TRBJ2-2; CDR3 DNA: TGTGCCAGCAGCGCCCGACTAGCCGGCGGGGAGCTGTTTTTT; CDR3 protein: CASSARLAGGELFF
D gene: TRBD1; V gene: TRBV9; clone size: .; CDR3 length: 15; J gene: TRBJ2-7; CDR3 DNA: TGTGCCAGCAGCGTAGACCCGACAGGGAAGTACGAGCAGTACTTC; CDR3 protein: CASSVDPTGKYEQYF
D gene: TRBD1; V gene: TRBV27; clone size: .; CDR3 length: 16; J gene: TRBJ1-5; CDR3 DNA: TGTGCCAGCAGGTTCGACAGGGTCAGCGGCAATCAGCCCCAGCATTTT; CDR3 protein: CASRFDRVSGNQPQHF
D gene: .; V gene: TRBV30; clone size: .; CDR3 length: 15; J gene: TRBJ2-1; CDR3 DNA: TGTGCCTGGAGTCGGGACTTGCCTTCCTACAATGAGCAGTTCTTC; CDR3 protein: CAWSRDLPSYNEQFF
D gene: .; V gene: TRBV7-9; clone size: .; CDR3 length: 17; J gene: TRBJ1-4; CDR3 DNA: TGTGCCAGCAGCTTAAGGCAGGATGGGGGCTTCGGTGAAAAACTGTTTTTT; CDR3 protein: CASSLRQDGGFGEKLFF
D gene: TRBD1; V gene: TRBV9; clone size: .; CDR3 length: 13; J gene: TRBJ1-1; CDR3 DNA: TGTGCCAGCAGCGTAGGCACAGGGGAGGAAGCTTTCTTT; CDR3 protein: CASSVGTGEEAFF
D gene: .; V gene: TRBV9; clone size: .; CDR3 length: 14; J gene: TRBJ1-6; CDR3 DNA: TGTGCCAGCAGCGTAGTGAGTACGGATTCACCCCTCCACTTT; CDR3 protein: CASSVVSTDSPLHF
D gene: TRBD2; V gene: TRBV18; clone size: .; CDR3 length: 15; J gene: TRBJ2-7; CDR3 DNA: TGTGCCAGCTCACCCTCTGGGGGGGTGAGGAACGAGCAGTACTTC; CDR3 protein: CASSPSGGVRNEQYF
D gene: .; V gene: TRBV7-6; clone size: .; CDR3 length: 16; J gene: TRBJ1-1; CDR3 DNA: TGTGCCAGCAGCTTAGCGTCGGGGGGAATTTACACTGAAGCTTTCTTT; CDR3 protein: CASSLASGGIYTEAFF
D gene: .; V gene: TRBV29-1; clone size: .; CDR3 length: 14; J gene: TRBJ1-4; CDR3 DNA: TGCAGCGTTGTTGGGGGAGGGACTAATGAAAAACTGTTTTTT; CDR3 protein: CSVVGGGTNEKLFF
D gene: TRBD1; V gene: TRBV10-3; clone size: .; CDR3 length: 15; J gene: TRBJ1-1; CDR3 DNA: TGTGCCATCAGAGGGACAGGGAATCCCAACACTGAAGCTTTCTTT; CDR3 protein: CAIRGTGNPNTEAFF
D gene: TRBD1; V gene: TRBV2; clone size: .; CDR3 length: 14; J gene: TRBJ2-2; CDR3 DNA: TGTGCCAGCAGTGTGTCACAGGGGACCGGGGAGCTGTTTTTT; CDR3 protein: CASSVSQGTGELFF
D gene: TRBD2; V gene: TRBV27; clone size: .; CDR3 length: 14; J gene: TRBJ2-3; CDR3 DNA: TGTGCCACCAGTTTAGCGGGGGGGCCAGATACGCAGTATTTT; CDR3 protein: CATSLAGGPDTQYF
D gene: .; V gene: TRBV9; clone size: once; CDR3 length: 16; J gene: TRBJ2-1; CDR3 DNA: TGTGCCAGCAGCGTAGAGGCGGCGGGGTCCTACAATGAGCAGTTCTTC; CDR3 protein: CASSVEAAGSYNEQFF
D gene: .; V gene: TRBV2; clone size: .; CDR3 length: 13; J gene: TRBJ1-6; CDR3 DNA: TGTGCCAGCAGTGTTACAGCCTCTTCACCCCTCCACTTT; CDR3 protein: CASSVTASSPLHF
D gene: .; V gene: TRBV4-1; clone size: few; CDR3 length: 16; J gene: TRBJ1-4; CDR3 DNA: TGCGCCAGCAGCCCAGACGGGACTGCTTCTAATGAAAAACTGTTTTTT; CDR3 protein: CASSPDGTASNEKLFF
D gene: TRBD2; V gene: TRBV29-1; clone size: .; CDR3 length: 15; J gene: TRBJ2-7; CDR3 DNA: TGCAGCGTTGAAGATACGGCGGGAGACGGCTACGAGCAGTGCTTC; CDR3 protein: CSVEDTAGDGYEQCF
D gene: .; V gene: TRBV5-4; clone size: .; CDR3 length: 16; J gene: TRBJ2-2; CDR3 DNA: TGTGCCAGCAGCTTGGCGGGACTCTTTAACACCGGGGAGCTGTTTTTT; CDR3 protein: CASSLAGLFNTGELFF
D gene: TRBD1; V gene: TRBV27; clone size: .; CDR3 length: 15; J gene: TRBJ1-2; CDR3 DNA: TGTGCCAGCAGTTCCGGATTTCGGACAGGCTATGGCTACACCTTC; CDR3 protein: CASSSGFRTGYGYTF
D gene: .; V gene: TRBV6-5; clone size: few; CDR3 length: 13; J gene: TRBJ1-1; CDR3 DNA: TGTGCCAGCAGTTTCTTTTGGGAGGGTGAAGCTTTCTTT; CDR3 protein: CASSFFWEGEAFF
D gene: .; V gene: TRBV4-1; clone size: .; CDR3 length: 13; J gene: TRBJ2-7; CDR3 DNA: TGCGCCAGCAGCCAAGACTACGGGTACGAGCAGTACTTC; CDR3 protein: CASSQDYGYEQYF
D gene: TRBD1; V gene: TRBV18; clone size: few; CDR3 length: 16; J gene: TRBJ1-1; CDR3 DNA: TGTGCCAGCTCACTCTCACAGGGGGCCACGAACACTGAAGCTTTCTTT; CDR3 protein: CASSLSQGATNTEAFF
D gene: TRBD1; V gene: TRBV4-1; clone size: few; CDR3 length: 15; J gene: TRBJ1-1; CDR3 DNA: TGCGCCAGCAGCCAGAAGGGACAGGGGAACACTGAAGCTTTCTTT; CDR3 protein: CASSQKGQGNTEAFF
D gene: .; V gene: TRBV30; clone size: .; CDR3 length: 16; J gene: TRBJ1-5; CDR3 DNA: TGTGCCTGGAGTTTCAGGGACAAAAGGAGCAATCAGCCCCAGCATTTT; CDR3 protein: CAWSFRDKRSNQPQHF
D gene: TRBD1; V gene: TRBV5-1; clone size: .; CDR3 length: 15; J gene: TRBJ1-3; CDR3 DNA: TGCGCCAGCAGCTTGGGACAGGGGATTGGAAACACCATATATTTT; CDR3 protein: CASSLGQGIGNTIYF
D gene: .; V gene: TRBV29-1; clone size: .; CDR3 length: 15; J gene: TRBJ2-2; CDR3 DNA: TGCAGCGTTGATCCCCAGGGGGGGAACACCGGGGAGCTGTTTTTT; CDR3 protein: CSVDPQGGNTGELFF